Listed here are 2 T cell receptor beta chains from one sample, sequenced in a study of blood T cell repertoires in COVID-19. Sequencing was performed with immunoSEQ multiplex PCR; in TCRdb, only in-frame clones are kept and a portion is missing. The table has roughly 200,000 clones, about 85% seen once. Source material: PBMCs or T cells enriched from blood (not recorded which). These TCRs come from a woman aged 40-49 years in a cohort exposed to, infected with or recovered from COVID-19 (not recorded which).

This chain joins TRBV19 and TRBJ2-3; 9 bases line up with TRBD2. Germline V gene lookup returns CDR1 LNHDA and CDR2 SQIVND (reference sequence). The CDR3 sequence is 15 residues long. J was trimmed by 0 bases and V by 7 bases; bases with no gene match: 5. The CDR3 DNA reads as TGTGCCAGTAAATATAGCGGGAGTAGCACAGATACGCAGTATTTT. The encoded protein is CASKYSGSSTDTQYF.

The genes are TRBV7-6 and TRBJ2-1; 8 bases agree with TRBD2. The length of the CDR3 is 17 residues. The V gene end was trimmed by 8 bases and the J gene end by 0 bases; junction bases not matched to a gene: 12. Germline-derived CDR1 and CDR2 are SGHVS and FNYEAQ. CDR3 nucleotides: TGTGCCAGCTCAGGGGCCAGCGGGGGAAGCTCCTACAATGAGCAGTTCTTC. This gives the protein CASSGASGGSSYNEQFF. The variable domain in full, completed from reference TRBV7-6 and TRBJ2-1, reads GAGVSQSPRYKVTKRGQDVALRCDPISGHVSLYWYRQALGQGPEFLTYFNYEAQQDKSGLPNDRFSAERPEGSISTLTIQRTEQRDSAMYRCASSGASGGSSYNEQFFGPGTRLTVL.